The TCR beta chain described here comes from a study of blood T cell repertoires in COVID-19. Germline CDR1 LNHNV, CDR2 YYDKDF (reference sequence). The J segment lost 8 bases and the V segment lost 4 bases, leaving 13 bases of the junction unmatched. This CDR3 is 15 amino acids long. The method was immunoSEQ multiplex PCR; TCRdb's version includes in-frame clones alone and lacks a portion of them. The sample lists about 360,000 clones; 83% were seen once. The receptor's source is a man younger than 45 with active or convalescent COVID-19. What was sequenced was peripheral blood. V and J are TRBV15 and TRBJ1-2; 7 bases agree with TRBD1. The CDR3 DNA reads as TGTGCCACCAGCAAGACCGACAGGGCGATTTGGGGCTACACCTTC. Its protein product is CATSKTDRAIWGYTF.